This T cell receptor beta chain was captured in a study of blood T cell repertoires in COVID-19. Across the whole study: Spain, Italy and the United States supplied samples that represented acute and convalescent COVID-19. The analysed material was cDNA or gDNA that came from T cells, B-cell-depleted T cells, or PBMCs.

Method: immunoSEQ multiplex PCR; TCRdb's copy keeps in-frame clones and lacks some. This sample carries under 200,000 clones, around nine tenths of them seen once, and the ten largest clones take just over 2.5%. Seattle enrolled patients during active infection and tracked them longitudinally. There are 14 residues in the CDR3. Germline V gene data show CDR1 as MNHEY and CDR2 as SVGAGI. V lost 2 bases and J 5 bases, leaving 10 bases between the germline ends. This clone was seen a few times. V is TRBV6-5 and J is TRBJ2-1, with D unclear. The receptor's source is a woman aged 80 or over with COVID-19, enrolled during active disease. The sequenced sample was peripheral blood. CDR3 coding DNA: TGTGCCAGCAGTTACGACGGGTTCAACAATGAGCAGTTCTTC. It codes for CASSYDGFNNEQFF.